This TCR beta chain was sequenced for a study of pediatric ulcerative colitis. Study results and caveats: Rectal pinch biopsies may include blood-derived T cells. Compared with controls, ulcerative colitis showed greater blood-rectum clone sharing. Two patients' blood samples yielded substantially fewer templates.

Rectal tissue came from one to two pinch biopsies taken at colonoscopy. Note on this clone: Its matching antigen is unknown.

Germline lookup yields CDR1 KGHSH and CDR2 LQKENI. The CDR3 length is 13 residues. V lost 2 bases, J lost 2 bases, and 7 bases lay in between. Profiling relied on immunoSEQ multiplex PCR, and the TCRdb table lists in-frame clones only, not all of them. Here the sample spans about 36,000 clones, around 73% being singletons. The chain links TRBV18 to TRBJ2-7; the D gene is possibly TRBD1 (6 bases). Sequencing was performed on gut tissue. The source of this sequence is a boy aged 10-17 years with moderate ulcerative colitis. The CDR3 sequence is CASSPTGTYEQYF. The CDR3 DNA is TGTGCCAGCTCACCAACAGGGACCTACGAGCAGTACTTC.